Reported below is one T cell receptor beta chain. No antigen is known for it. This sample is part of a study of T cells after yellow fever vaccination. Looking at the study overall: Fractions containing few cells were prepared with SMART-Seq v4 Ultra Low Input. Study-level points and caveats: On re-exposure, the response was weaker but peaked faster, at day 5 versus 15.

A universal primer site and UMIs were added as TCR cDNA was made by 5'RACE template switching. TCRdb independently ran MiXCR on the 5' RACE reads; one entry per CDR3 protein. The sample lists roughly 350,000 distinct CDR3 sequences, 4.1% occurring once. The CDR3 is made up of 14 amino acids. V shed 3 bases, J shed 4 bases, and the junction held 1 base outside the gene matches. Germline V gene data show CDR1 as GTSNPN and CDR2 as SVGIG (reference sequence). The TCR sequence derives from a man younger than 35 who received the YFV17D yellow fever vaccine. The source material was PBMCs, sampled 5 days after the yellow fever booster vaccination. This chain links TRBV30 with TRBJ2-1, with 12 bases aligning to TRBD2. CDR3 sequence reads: CAWRGTSGYNEQFF. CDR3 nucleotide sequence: TGTGCCTGGAGGGGGACTAGCGGGTACAATGAGCAGTTCTTC.